Listed here are 22 T cell receptor beta chains from one sample, sequenced in a study of blood T cell repertoires in COVID-19. Here immunoSEQ multiplex PCR was the method, and the copy in TCRdb shows in-frame clones only, minus some. Of under 250,000 clones in the sample, about nine tenths were seen once. Sequenced: PBMCs or T cells enriched from blood (not recorded which). The receptors derive from a man aged 35 to 55 who had recovered from COVID-19.

About this clone itself: A junction end diverges from the germline sequence, so it may reflect a read error. The chain employs TRBV19 and TRBJ2-7; 8 bases fit TRBD1. Germline CDR1 and CDR2: LNHDA and SQIVND (reference sequence). The CDR3 covers 18 residues. CDR3 sequence (DNA): TGTGCCAGTAGTAGGACAGGGTGGTATTCTTCGAACTCCAACGAGCAGTACTTC. This codes for CASSRTGWYSSNSNEQYF.

The chain couples TRBV11-2 to TRBJ1-2; D unresolved. CDR1 and CDR2 (germline): SGHAT, FQNNGV. With 3 bases removed from V and 2 bases from J, the gap between germline ends came to 4 bases. The CDR3 is made up of 12 amino acids. Here the CDR3 DNA reads TGTGCCAGCAGCTTTTCAAACTATGGCTACACCTTC. Its translation is CASSFSNYGYTF.

The chain combines TRBV7-9 with TRBJ1-3; 9 bases match TRBD1. The CDR3 contains 16 residues. Germline V gives CDR1 SEHNR, CDR2 FQNEAQ (reference sequence). After removal of 5 bases from V and 0 bases from J, the junction contained 5 bases not matched to a gene. CDR3 bases: TGTGCCAGCAGCCGGACAGGGGCCCACTCTGGAAACACCATATATTTT. Residues: CASSRTGAHSGNTIYF.

This sequence joins TRBV19 and TRBJ2-3, with 11 bases matching TRBD2. The CDR3 is made up of 16 amino acids. Germline CDR1 is LNHDA and CDR2 is SQIVND (reference sequence). The trim removed 10 bases at V and 1 base at J, leaving 10 bases unmatched. The CDR3 DNA is TGTGCCACCCTTAGCGGGGGGGCCGGGGGCACAGATACGCAGTATTTT. Translated: CATLSGGAGGTDTQYF. Drawing the rest from reference TRBV19 and TRBJ2-3, the complete variable domain is DGGITQSPKYLFRKEGQNVTLSCEQNLNHDAMYWYRQDPGQGLRLIYYSQIVNDFQKGDIAEGYSVSREKKESFPLTVTSAQKNPTAFYLCATLSGGAGGTDTQYFGPGTRLTVL.

This clone showed up just once. This chain connects TRBV28 to TRBJ2-1, with 7 nucleotides matching TRBD2. The CDR3 spans 12 residues. CDR1 and CDR2 from the germline V gene are MDHEN and SYDVKM. V lost 2 bases and J lost 13; bases outside the gene matches: 5. CDR3 amino acids: CASSLPLADQFF. Written as DNA, the CDR3 is TGTGCCAGCAGTTTACCCCTAGCGGACCAGTTCTTC.

The chain combines TRBV19 with TRBJ1-5; 8 nucleotides line up with TRBD1. The CDR3 sequence is 15 residues long. Germline trimming cut 0 bases from V and 7 bases from J; bases unmatched to any gene: 5. Germline CDR1 is LNHDA and CDR2 is SQIVND (reference sequence). CDR3 DNA sequence: TGTGCCAGTAGTATAGATGCAACAGGGGGGCAGCCCCAGCATTTT. Its protein product is CASSIDATGGQPQHF.

The gene calls are TRBV4-1 and TRBJ1-3, with a tentative D call TRBD1 (6 bases). The CDR3 loop spans 15 amino acids. Trimming took off 4 bases at V and 1 base at J, with 11 bases between the two ends. Per the germline V gene, CDR1 is MGHRA and CDR2 is YSYEKL. CDR3 DNA sequence: TGCGCCAGCAGCCCCTACAGGGCTTCTGGAAACACCATATATTTT. As protein: CASSPYRASGNTIYF.

This chain joins TRBV30 and TRBJ1-2, with 8 bases fitting TRBD1. The J segment lost 8 bases and the V segment lost 3 bases, leaving 5 bases of the junction unmatched. Germline CDR1 reads GTSNPN; CDR2 reads SVGIG (reference sequence). CDR3 length: 12 amino acids. CDR3 in DNA: TGTGCCTGGAGGGACAGGGCGGGGGGCTACACCTTC. Encoded protein: CAWRDRAGGYTF.

The chain recombines TRBV27 with TRBJ1-5; D is perhaps TRBD1 (5 bases). Looked up from germline, CDR1 is MNHEY and CDR2 is SMNVEV (reference sequence). The CDR3 is made up of 14 amino acids. The germline V and J ends were trimmed by 3 bases and 3 bases, with 9 bases remaining between them. CDR3 in DNA: TGTGCCAGCAGTTTCTCCAGGGTCAATCAGCCCCAGCATTTT. Translated: CASSFSRVNQPQHF.

The gene calls are TRBV7-3 and TRBJ2-1; TRBD2 matches 11 bases. The germline CDR1 and CDR2 sequences are SGHTA and FQGTGA. The CDR3 sequence is 17 residues long. With V trimmed by 2 bases and J by 4 bases, 7 bases remained unmatched. The CDR3 here is CASSLPSGGPGYNEQFF. The CDR3 nucleotides read TGTGCCAGCAGCTTACCTAGCGGGGGGCCAGGATACAATGAGCAGTTCTTC.

The V call is TRBV2, the J call TRBJ2-7, with D hard to call. Germline V gives CDR1 SNHLY, CDR2 FYNNEI. Between the trimmed V and J ends, which lost 6 bases and 1 base, there was a span of 7 bases. This CDR3 has 12 residues. The CDR3 DNA sequence: TGTGCCAGCAGGGCCCTGTCCTACGAGCAGTACTTC. Translated, it gives CASRALSYEQYF.

This clone was observed a single time. J is TRBJ2-7 and V is TRBV2; possibly TRBD2 for D (6 bases). Germline lookup yields CDR1 SNHLY and CDR2 FYNNEI. The V end lost 1 base, the J end lost 1 base, and 11 bases lay between the germline ends. The CDR3 totals 15 residues. CDR3 loop: CASSEDGGSSYEQYF. The CDR3 coding sequence is TGTGCCAGCAGTGAAGATGGGGGGTCGTCCTACGAGCAGTACTTC.

This clone is a singleton in its sample. The rearrangement links TRBV11-2 to TRBJ1-6, with a tentative D call TRBD1 (5 bases). V was cut by 4 bases and J by 4 bases, with 11 bases left in between. Germline lookup yields CDR1 SGHAT and CDR2 FQNNGV. The CDR3 is 15 amino acids. In nucleotides, the CDR3 is TGTGCCAGCAGCTCCGGAGGGGTATATAATTCACCCCTCCACTTT. Its translation is CASSSGGVYNSPLHF.

The CDR3, as DNA: TGTGCCAGCAGTTTATGGCCAGACACCATTGAAGCTTTCTTT. Protein product: CASSLWPDTIEAFF. This chain uses TRBV27 with TRBJ1-1; D is uncertain. Germline CDR1 MNHEY, CDR2 SMNVEV (reference sequence). There are 14 residues in the CDR3. V was trimmed by 1 base and J by 7 bases, leaving 13 bases between them.

This clone was picked up one time. The chain combines TRBV5-6 with TRBJ2-1, with a possible D match to TRBD2 (6 bases). The V gene's germline CDR1 is SGHDT and CDR2 YYEEEE. V was trimmed by 0 bases and J by 9 bases, leaving 13 bases between them. This CDR3 contains 14 residues. CDR3 region: CASSLGLATGEQFF. The CDR3 bases are TGTGCCAGCAGCTTGGGGCTAGCGACTGGTGAGCAGTTCTTC. Combining the CDR3 with reference TRBV5-6 and TRBJ2-1 gives the whole variable domain DAGVTQSPTHLIKTRGQQVTLRCSPKSGHDTVSWYQQALGQGPQFIFQYYEEEERQRGNFPDRFSGHQFPNYSSELNVNALLLGDSALYLCASSLGLATGEQFFGPGTRLTVL.

V and J are TRBV11-2 and TRBJ2-7; weak D call: TRBD1 (6 bases). CDR3 length equals 16 residues. V lost 4 bases to trimming and J lost 4 bases, with 20 bases between them. Per germline, CDR1 SGHAT and CDR2 FQNNGV. Here the CDR3 DNA reads TGTGCCAGCAGCTCCCGAACAGGGTACGGGGCTTACGAGCAGTACTTC. As protein: CASSSRTGYGAYEQYF.

In this sample, this clone turned up once. The J gene is TRBJ2-3, the V gene TRBV30; 8 nucleotides agree with TRBD2. Looked up from germline, CDR1 is GTSNPN and CDR2 is SVGIG (reference sequence). J was trimmed by 2 bases and V by 0 bases; bases with no gene match: 10. The CDR3 covers 17 residues. CDR3 in DNA: TGTGCCTGGAGTGTAGCGGGGGCCGCTATTCTCACAGATACGCAGTATTTT. Translated, it gives CAWSVAGAAILTDTQYF.

The gene calls are TRBV2 and TRBJ1-2; 9 bases are shared with TRBD1. V was pared by 7 bases and J by 8 bases, with 11 bases of the junction left unmatched. The CDR3 has 14 residues. The germline V gene encodes CDR1 SNHLY and CDR2 FYNNEI. The CDR3 region has the DNA TGTGCCAGCACTCGACTAGGACAGGGGAGAGGCTACACCTTC. As protein: CASTRLGQGRGYTF.

This chain's CDR3 is CAWSTDRGHGGQPQHF. DNA for the CDR3: TGTGCCTGGAGTACGGACAGGGGGCATGGTGGTCAGCCCCAGCATTTT. The chain uses TRBV30 and TRBJ1-5; TRBD1 matches 11 bases. CDR3 size: 16 residues. The V and J ends lost 2 bases and 6 bases, in that order; junction bases with no gene match: 9. The germline gives CDR1 GTSNPN, CDR2 SVGIG (reference sequence).

This rearrangement joins TRBV30 to TRBJ2-2; D remains ambiguous. Germline-derived CDR1 and CDR2 are GTSNPN and SVGIG (reference sequence). Trimming removed 2 bases from V and 9 bases from J, with 10 bases in between. The CDR3 is 12 residues long. The CDR3 nucleotides are TGTGCCTGGAGTAACCGTAACTGGGAGCTGTTTTTT. Protein: CAWSNRNWELFF.

The chain is built from TRBV6-5 and TRBJ2-1; D ambiguous. With 0 bases removed from V and 2 bases from J, the gap between germline ends came to 8 bases. The CDR3 runs 15 residues. Germline V CDR1 and CDR2: MNHEY, SVGAGI. DNA for the CDR3: TGTGCCAGCAGTTACTCACAACACACCTACAATGAGCAGTTCTTC. Protein product: CASSYSQHTYNEQFF.

J is TRBJ2-7 and V is TRBV13; TRBD1 is a possible D gene (5 bases). Germline V gene data show CDR1 as PRHDT and CDR2 as FYEKMQ (reference sequence). Between the trimmed V and J ends, which lost 5 bases and 7 bases, there was a span of 27 bases. This CDR3 comprises 17 residues. CDR3 sequence: CASSHAGDSSGLGEQYF. The CDR3 nucleotides read TGTGCCAGCAGCCACGCAGGAGACAGCTCAGGCCTTGGGGAGCAGTACTTC. The full variable domain, rest sourced from reference TRBV13 and TRBJ2-7, is AAGVIQSPRHLIKEKRETATLKCYPIPRHDTVYWYQQGPGQDPQFLISFYEKMQSDKGSIPDRFSAQQFSDYHSELNMSSLELGDSALYFCASSHAGDSSGLGEQYFGPGTRLTVT.